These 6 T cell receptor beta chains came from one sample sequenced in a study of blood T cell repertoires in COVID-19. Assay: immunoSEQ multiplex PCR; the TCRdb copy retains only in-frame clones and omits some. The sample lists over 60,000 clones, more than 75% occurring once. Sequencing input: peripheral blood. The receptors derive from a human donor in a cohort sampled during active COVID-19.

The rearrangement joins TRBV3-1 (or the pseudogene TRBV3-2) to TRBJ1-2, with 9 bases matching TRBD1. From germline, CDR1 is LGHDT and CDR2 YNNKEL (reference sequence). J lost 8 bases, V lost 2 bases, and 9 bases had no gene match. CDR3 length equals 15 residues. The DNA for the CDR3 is TGTGCCAGCAGCCAACCATTGGACAGGGGTTCCGGCTACACCTTC. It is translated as CASSQPLDRGSGYTF.

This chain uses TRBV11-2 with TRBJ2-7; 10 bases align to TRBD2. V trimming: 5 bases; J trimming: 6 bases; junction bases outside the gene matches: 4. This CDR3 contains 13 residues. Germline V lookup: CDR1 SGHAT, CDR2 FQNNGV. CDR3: CASSLKRGGEQYF. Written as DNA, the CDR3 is TGTGCCAGCAGCCTGAAGCGGGGGGGCGAGCAGTACTTC.

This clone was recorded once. In nucleotides, the CDR3 is TGTGCCAGTCGCTCAGGGGGGACCCAAGAGACCCAGTACTTC. This codes for CASRSGGTQETQYF. The chain combines TRBV28 with TRBJ2-5; maybe TRBD1 (7 bases). The CDR3 runs to 14 residues. Germline lookup yields CDR1 MDHEN and CDR2 SYDVKM. Trimming shortened V by 9 bases and J by 1 base, and 15 bases separated the two germline ends.

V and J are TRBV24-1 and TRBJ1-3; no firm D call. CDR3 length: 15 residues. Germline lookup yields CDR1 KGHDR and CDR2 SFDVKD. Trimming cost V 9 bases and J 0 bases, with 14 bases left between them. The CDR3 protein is CATSAAGGSGNTIYF. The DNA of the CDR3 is TGTGCCACCTCAGCGGCGGGAGGCTCTGGAAACACCATATATTTT.

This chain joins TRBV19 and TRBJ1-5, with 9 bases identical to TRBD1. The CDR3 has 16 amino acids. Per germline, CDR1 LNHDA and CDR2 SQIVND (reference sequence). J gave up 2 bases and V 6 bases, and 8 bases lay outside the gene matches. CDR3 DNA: TGTGCCAGTAGAGGGGACAGGGAAGTTGGCAATCAGCCCCAGCATTTT. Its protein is CASRGDREVGNQPQHF.

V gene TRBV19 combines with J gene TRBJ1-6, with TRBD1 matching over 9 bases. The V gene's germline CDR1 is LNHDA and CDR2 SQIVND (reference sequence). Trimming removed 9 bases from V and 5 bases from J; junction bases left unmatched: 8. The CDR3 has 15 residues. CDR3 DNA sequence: TGTGCCAGCCGACGGACAGGGGTAGATAATTCACCCCTCCACTTT. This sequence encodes CASRRTGVDNSPLHF.